The rows below give T cell receptor beta chains drawn from one sample of a study of cytomegalovirus exposure and HLA in healthy donors. Libraries were prepared by immunoSEQ multiplex PCR; TCRdb keeps only in-frame clonotypes and omits some of them. The top ten clones hold approximately 13% of a sample with under 200,000 clones, more than 80% of them seen once. The sample comprised PBMCs. These receptors were taken from a woman in her fifties or sixties in good health and CMV-seronegative. The conserved cysteine and the conserved F or W are not part of the CDR3 here.

V gene	J gene	CDR3 protein
TRBV4-1	TRBJ2-5	ASSQALAGLRRETQY
TRBV7-2	TRBJ1-2	ASSNNIGSDGYT
TRBV5-4	TRBJ2-3	ASSSTGGAADTQY
TRBV7-6	TRBJ2-3	ASSLGGPTDTQY
TRBV7-9	TRBJ1-2	ASSWTGSPYGYT
TRBV7-8	TRBJ2-5	ASSARPTSGGDLLY
TRBV2	TRBJ2-2	ASSVAGEGTGELF
TRBV5-1	TRBJ2-3	ASSFDRIQDTQY
TRBV5-1	TRBJ2-5	ASSPWGTGEETQY
TRBV10-3	TRBJ2-1	AIRGTSVNEQF